This T cell receptor beta chain was identified in a study of T and B cells in COVID-19 patients. BIOMED2 TRB-A/B primer pools were used in multiplex TRB PCR. One entry per CDR3 protein results from TCRdb running MiXCR on the multiplex PCR reads. This table holds about 14,000 distinct CDR3 sequences, less than 30% found once. This clonotype was recorded once. Each TRB amplification used about 250-550 ng of genomic DNA from blood. The CDR3 length is 16 residues. The V end was cut by 7 bases, the J end by 3 bases, with 20 bases between. Germline CDR1 reads SEHNR; CDR2 reads FQNEAQ (reference sequence). The sample comprised blood. The chain uses TRBV7-9 and TRBJ2-3; D possibly corresponds to TRBD1 (5 bases). The TCR comes from a human donor who had recovered from COVID-19. DNA for the CDR3: TGTGCCAGCACCGATAAGGTTAGCAGGGATACAGATACGCAGTATTTT. This gives the protein CASTDKVSRDTDTQYF. Looking up the rest from reference TRBV7-9 and TRBJ2-3 gives the full variable domain: DTGVSQNPRHKITKRGQNVTFRCDPISEHNRLYWYRQTLGQGPEFLTYFQNEAQLEKSRLLSDRFSAERPKGSFSTLEIQRTEQGDSAMYLCASTDKVSRDTDTQYFGPGTRLTVL.